Sequencing of this T cell receptor beta chain was carried out in a study of T cells after somatic rescue of genetic block. TCRdb's copy holds only in-frame clones and misses some; the assay was immunoSEQ multiplex PCR. Of 45,000 to 70,000 clones in the sample, 90% to 97% were seen once. CDR1 is SGHRS and CDR2 is YFSETQ in the germline V gene. CDR3 length: 15 residues. V was clipped by 4 bases and J by 5 bases; unmatched bases: 10. The V gene is TRBV5-1, the J gene TRBJ2-5; 8 bases fit TRBD2. This clonotype was sampled from a child under three years old. The sample taken for sequencing was peripheral blood mononuclear cells (PBMCs). The CDR3 nucleotides read TGCGCCAGCAGCGGGACTAGGTCAGGGGAGGAGACCCAGTACTTC. Translated: CASSGTRSGEETQYF.